Listed below are T cell receptor beta chains from one sample, sequenced in a study of cytotoxic CD8 clonotypes in ibrutinib-treated CLL. Profiled with immunoSEQ multiplex PCR; TCRdb holds only in-frame clones, not every one. Altogether approximately 100,000 clones are present, more than 55% being singletons, with the ten largest covering about 40%. The sample was PBMCs, taken after 24 months of ibrutinib treatment. The receptors shown here come from a human donor with chronic lymphocytic leukemia. CDR3s include the opening cysteine and the closing phenylalanine or tryptophan. A D gene is named only where the DNA matches it firmly. For some rows the clone size is stated as once, few or many, or as a class when expanded; others skip it.

>few|TRBJ1-5|TRBV6-6|NA|12
TGTGCCAGCAACACACCCAACCAGCCCCAGCATTTT
CASNTPNQPQHF
>NA|TRBJ2-7|TRBV6-1|NA|12
TGTGCCAGCAGCGAGACCTACTACGAGCAGTACTTC
CASSETYYEQYF
>NA|TRBJ2-2|TRBV30|NA|14
TGTGCCTGGAGGGACGGGGCTTCCACCGGGGAGCTGTTTTTT
CAWRDGASTGELFF
>NA|TRBJ2-7|TRBV9|NA|15
TGTGCCAGCAGCGTAGGGCAATCCCAACCGGGCGAGCAGTACTTC
CASSVGQSQPGEQYF
>NA|TRBJ2-1|TRBV5-6|TRBD1|16
TGTGCCAGCAGCGCGGGGACAGGCCGTGTGGACAATGAGCAGTTCTTC
CASSAGTGRVDNEQFF
>NA|TRBJ2-3|TRBV6-5|NA|14
TGTGCCAGCCGTGACCGGAGGAACACAGATACGCAGTATTTT
CASRDRRNTDTQYF
>few|TRBJ1-4|TRBV5-1|NA|17
TGCGCCAGCAGCCGCAAAAAAAAGGTAGGCCGGACTGAAAAACTGTTTTTT
CASSRKKKVGRTEKLFF
>NA|TRBJ2-5|TRBV11-3|TRBD1|16
TGTGCCAGCAGCTTAACTGGGACAGGGGGGGAAGAGACCCAGTACTTC
CASSLTGTGGEETQYF
>few|TRBJ2-7|TRBV9|TRBD1|15
TGTGCCAGCAGCGTAGCAGGGGGTACCCCTTCAGAGCAGTACTTC
CASSVAGGTPSEQYF
>many|TRBJ1-2|TRBV5-4|NA|15
TGTGCCAGCAGCCAGTGGACAGAGGATAACTATGGCTACACCTTC
CASSQWTEDNYGYTF
>NA|TRBJ2-7|TRBV6-5|NA|13
TGTGCCAGCAGCCAGACTGGGTCGCGAGAGCAGTACTTC
CASSQTGSREQYF
>few|TRBJ2-1|TRBV11-3|NA|14
TGTGCCAGCAGCTTCTCGGACAGCTTTAATGAGCAGTTCTTC
CASSFSDSFNEQFF
>few|TRBJ1-2|TRBV29-1|NA|14
TGCAGCGTTCAGTACTTGAGAGAGACGCATGGCTACACCTTC
CSVQYLRETHGYTF
>NA|TRBJ1-2|TRBV15|TRBD1|15
TGTGCCACCGGCTCGGACAGGGACACAATCCTTGGCTACACCTTC
CATGSDRDTILGYTF
>few|TRBJ1-5|TRBV5-1|TRBD1|14
TGCGCCAGCAGCTTGGGGACAGGAAATCAGCCCCAGCATTTT
CASSLGTGNQPQHF
>once|TRBJ1-1|TRBV2|TRBD1|13
TGTGCCAGCAGTGAATGGGGACAGGGGACAGCTTTCTTT
CASSEWGQGTAFF
>NA|TRBJ2-7|TRBV11-3|NA|13
TGTGCCAGCAGCTTAGCCCCAGGGGACGAGCAGTACTTC
CASSLAPGDEQYF
>NA|TRBJ2-6|TRBV10-2|NA|13
TGCGCCAGCTCAGGGGATGGGGCCAACGTCCTGACTTTC
CASSGDGANVLTF
>once|TRBJ2-3|TRBV7-9|NA|13
TGTGCCAGCAGCCCCTCGGAGTCCGGGCCGCAGTATTTT
CASSPSESGPQYF
>NA|TRBJ2-1|TRBV6-6|TRBD1|15
TGTGCCAGCAGTTATCAGACAGGGATCTACAATGAGCAGTTCTTC
CASSYQTGIYNEQFF
>NA|TRBJ2-7|TRBV7-2|NA|15
TGTGCCAGCAGCACAGGGACCGGGACAATCTACGAGCAGTACTTC
CASSTGTGTIYEQYF
>NA|TRBJ2-1|TRBV7-9|NA|12
TGTGCCAGCGGGGGCTACTACAATGAGCAGTTCTTC
CASGGYYNEQFF
>NA|TRBJ2-7|TRBV5-4|NA|15
TGTGCCAGCAGCTTGACAGGGTTGATTCCCTACGAGCAGTACTTC
CASSLTGLIPYEQYF
>NA|TRBJ2-7|TRBV19|TRBD1|12
TGTGCCAGTAGCGACAGGGGGTACGAGCAGTACTTC
CASSDRGYEQYF
>NA|TRBJ1-2|TRBV30|TRBD1|14
TGTGCCTGGAGTAAGGGGGCAGGGTACTATGGCTACACCTTC
CAWSKGAGYYGYTF
>NA|TRBJ2-7|TRBV7-9|NA|15
TGTGCCAGCAGCCAAGATTTGGGGGGAATCTACGAGCAGTACTTC
CASSQDLGGIYEQYF
>NA|TRBJ2-7|TRBV18|NA|15
TGTGCCAGCTCACCACCGTCGCGTAGCTCCTACGAGCAGTACTTC
CASSPPSRSSYEQYF
>NA|TRBJ2-1|TRBV9|TRBD1|15
TGTGCCAGCAGCGTAGGACAGGGGCCTTACAATGAGCAGTTCTTC
CASSVGQGPYNEQFF
>few|TRBJ1-1|TRBV30|NA|12
TGTGCCTGGGAAACCCAGGATGGGGAAGCTTTCTTT
CAWETQDGEAFF
>NA|TRBJ1-1|TRBV27|NA|15
TGTGCCAGCAGTCTTCGGTGGCCCTTGAACACTGAAGCTTTCTTT
CASSLRWPLNTEAFF
>many|TRBJ1-1|TRBV7-9|NA|13
TGTGCCAGCAGCTTGGGATGGGTTACTGAAGCTTTCTTT
CASSLGWVTEAFF
>few|TRBJ2-3|TRBV27|NA|14
TGTGCCAGCAGTCCCCGCTTGGAAACAGATACGCAGTATTTT
CASSPRLETDTQYF
>NA|TRBJ1-1|TRBV5-1|NA|15
TGCGCCAGCAGGGAGGGGGATAGGGTCTGGGCTGAAGCTTTCTTT
CASREGDRVWAEAFF
>NA|TRBJ2-7|TRBV28|TRBD1|13
TGTGCCAGCAGACCGGGACAGAAGTACGAGCAGTACTTC
CASRPGQKYEQYF
>many|TRBJ1-1|TRBV19|TRBD1|15
TGTGCCAGTAGTGAAAGCTTACAGGGGGCTTACGGAGCTTTCTTT
CASSESLQGAYGAFF
>few|TRBJ1-1|TRBV25-1|TRBD1|15
TGTGCCAGCAGTGGAGGAGGGGGCAGGAACACTGAAGCTTTCTTT
CASSGGGGRNTEAFF
>few|TRBJ2-5|TRBV9|TRBD2|16
TGTGCCAGCAGCGTATCTAGCGGGGGTTTACAAGAGACCCAGTACTTC
CASSVSSGGLQETQYF
>few|TRBJ2-7|TRBV5-1|NA|12
TGCGCCAGCAGCTCTACACAGTACGAGCAGTACTTC
CASSSTQYEQYF
>NA|TRBJ2-5|TRBV12-5|TRBD2|16
TGTGCTAGTGGTTTGCCCAAGACTAGCGGAGAAGAGACCCAGTACTTC
CASGLPKTSGEETQYF
>NA|TRBJ2-7|TRBV9|NA|16
TGTGCCAGCAGCGTCGGAAGGGAGGGGGGAGTCTACGAGCAGTACTTC
CASSVGREGGVYEQYF
>NA|TRBJ2-1|TRBV7-2|NA|14
TGTGCCAGCAGCTTAACACAACCGGCGGCTTGGCAGTTCTTC
CASSLTQPAAWQFF
>NA|TRBJ2-2|TRBV9|TRBD2|19
TGTGCCAGCAGCTCCCAACTAGCGGGGACACCTCGCGGCACCGGGGAGCTGTTTTTT
CASSSQLAGTPRGTGELFF
>NA|TRBJ2-2|TRBV15|NA|16
TGTGCCACCCGAGAGGAGGGGGGGCTGGGCACCGGGGAGCTGTTTTTT
CATREEGGLGTGELFF
>NA|TRBJ2-5|TRBV7-9|TRBD2|15
TGTGCCAGCAGCTTATCGTCGAGCGGGGGAGAGACCCAGTACTTC
CASSLSSSGGETQYF
>NA|TRBJ1-5|TRBV29-1|NA|13
TGCAGCGCCCGGATGGACCCTTGGCAGCCCCAGCATTTT
CSARMDPWQPQHF
>NA|TRBJ2-2|TRBV9|NA|16
TGTGCCAGCAGCGTACAGCTAAGGGGGAACACCGGGGAGCTGTTTTTT
CASSVQLRGNTGELFF
>NA|TRBJ1-1|TRBV2|NA|13
TGTGCCAGCTCCAATAGGGGGTTCGGTGAAGCTTTCTTT
CASSNRGFGEAFF
>NA|TRBJ1-2|TRBV5-1|NA|14
TGCGCCAGCAGCTTGGAGTCCCGGGTGGGAGGCTACACCTTC
CASSLESRVGGYTF
>NA|TRBJ1-2|TRBV29-1|TRBD1|12
TGCAAAGTAGGGGGCGGTAACTATGGCTACACCTTC
CKVGGGNYGYTF
>many|TRBJ1-1|TRBV25-1|TRBD1|13
TGTGCCAGCGGAGGACAGGGGAGCACTGAAGCTTTCTTT
CASGGQGSTEAFF
>NA|TRBJ1-5|TRBV5-1|TRBD1|15
TGCGCCAGCAGCCCGGAGGGACAGGGGTATCAGCCCCAGCATTTT
CASSPEGQGYQPQHF
>NA|TRBJ2-4|TRBV30|NA|15
TGTGCCTGGAGTGTATCAGGGGTGGCCAAAAACATTCAGTACTTC
CAWSVSGVAKNIQYF
>NA|TRBJ1-1|TRBV27|NA|13
TGTGCCAGCAGTGAAGCCCTTAACACTGAAGCTTTCTTT
CASSEALNTEAFF
>NA|TRBJ2-7|TRBV5-1|TRBD1|14
TGCGCCAGCAGCTTGGAGGGACAGGGGTACGAGCAGTACTTC
CASSLEGQGYEQYF
>NA|TRBJ2-5|TRBV30|NA|13
TGTGCCTGGAGCGCAGGGTTCCAAGAGACCCAGTACTTC
CAWSAGFQETQYF
>NA|TRBJ2-1|TRBV29-1|TRBD2|14
TGTAGGACGGTGGTAGGCGGGGGGGGAAATGAGCAGTTCTTC
CRTVVGGGGNEQFF
>NA|TRBJ2-7|TRBV6-5|NA|14
TGTGCCAGCAGTTACCAAGCGGGTCCCTACGAGCAGTACTTC
CASSYQAGPYEQYF